The present TCR beta chain was sequenced within a study of OX40 agonist ivuxolimab in advanced cancers. Looking at the study overall: Ivuxolimab was a fully human IgG2 agonistic monoclonal antibody targeting the costimulatory receptor OX40 (CD134). Intravenous ivuxolimab was administered to patients every 2 weeks at six dose levels: 0.01, 0.1, 0.3, 1.5, 3 and 10 mg/kg. Of the roughly 50 dose-escalation patients, hepatocellular carcinoma was present in around 20, melanoma in around 15, renal cell carcinoma in 9 and head and neck cancer in 9. In the dose-escalation cohort, more than 80% of patients were male, and the mean age was 60 years with a range of 23 to 79. Patients were allowed to have had prior anti-PD-1, anti-PD-L1 or anti-CTLA-4 therapy, and 40% of the dose-escalation patients had previously received checkpoint inhibitors. Partial responses occurred in three dose-escalation patients, of whom one had hepatocellular carcinoma and two had cutaneous melanoma. The point of sequencing TCRbeta in the periphery was to test whether ivuxolimab changed TCR sequence diversity and drove clonal T-cell expansion. The paper describes the monotherapy dose-escalation part (N ≈ 51 patients) of the phase I trial of ivuxolimab. Findings and caveats that apply to the study as a whole: Low levels of normalized T-cell clonal expansion were also shown by some nonresponding patients. At doses of 0.1 to 3.0 mg/kg, clonal expansion of both CD4+ and CD8+ T cells in blood was seen between baseline and week 6. After ivuxolimab, more expanded clones were found on average in CD8+ T cells than in CD4+ T cells. In the 0.1-3.0 mg/kg groups, partial responders were among the patients with the lowest normalized peripheral clonal expansion, particularly in CD8+ T cells. The antigen specificity of the peripheral T cells that underwent clonal expansion was not determined.

This clone was detected once. This clone's antigen is unknown. Base qualities are not recorded, but no much larger clone differs from it by a single base. For sequencing of the TCRbeta CDR3 region, genomic DNA was extracted from the sorted cells. The immunoSEQ Assay was used for sequencing of TCRbeta CDR3 regions. TCRdb stores this immuneACCESS table with in-frame sequences only. Part of the clones is absent; in the studies checked, under half of the shortfall reflects unresolved V genes, and no reason is known for the rest. This sample holds approximately 13,000 clones; 76% were observed only once. Of the sample, 16% is held by the ten largest clones. The CDR3 starts with the cysteine, ends with the phenylalanine, and has 16 residues. Of all the DNA, just the CDR3 is kept, 48 bases in frame from base 1. V is reduced by 0 bases and J by 9 bases, leaving a spacing of 18 bases between them. For CDR1 and CDR2, the germline V gene (reference sequence) lists PRHDT and FYEKMQ.

Patients with autoimmune disease history or receiving systemic immunosuppression were excluded from the trial. Peripheral blood for TCR sequencing was drawn from every dose cohort at baseline, at cycle 4 day 1 and at cycle 7 day 1. Samples came from an open-label, multicenter, first-in-human phase I dose-escalation trial of ivuxolimab. Adults with locally advanced or metastatic melanoma, renal cell, hepatocellular, or head and neck squamous cell carcinoma were enrolled in the trial. Before TCR sequencing, CD4+ T cells and CD8+ T cells were sorted from peripheral blood as separate populations. The chain employs TRBV13 and TRBJ2-1; tentative D gene TRBD1, with 5 bases matching. The clonotype was recovered from an adult with an advanced solid tumor such as melanoma, head and neck, liver or kidney cancer. This specimen was CD4+ or CD8+ T cells sorted from blood, taken in a trial of the OX40 agonist ivuxolimab. The DNA reads TGTGCCAGCAGCTTAGGCCTCAATAGGGGAAATGGTGAGCAGTTCTTC. Its translation reads: CASSLGLNRGNGEQFF.